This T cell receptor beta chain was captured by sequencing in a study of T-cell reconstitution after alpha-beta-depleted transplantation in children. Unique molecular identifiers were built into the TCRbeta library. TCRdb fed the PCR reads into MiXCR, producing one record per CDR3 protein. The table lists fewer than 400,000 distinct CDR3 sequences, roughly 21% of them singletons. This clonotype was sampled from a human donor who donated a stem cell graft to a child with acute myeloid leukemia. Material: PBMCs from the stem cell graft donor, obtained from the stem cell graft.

CDR3 loop: CASSDEGLLVNNEQFF. CDR3 DNA sequence: TGTGCCAGCAGTGACGAAGGTCTACTCGTTAACAATGAGCAGTTCTTC. The V and J genes are TRBV6-1 and TRBJ2-1; D is unclear. The CDR3 is made up of 16 amino acids. V shed 3 bases and J shed 5 bases, with 17 bases lying between them. The germline V gene has CDR1 MNHNS and CDR2 SASEGT.